Presented here are 14 T cell receptor beta chains from one specimen sequenced in a study of blood T cell repertoires in COVID-19. This table comes from immunoSEQ multiplex PCR, and its TCRdb copy is limited to in-frame clones, with some not included. The sample includes 220,000 or so clones, around 83% seen only once; the top ten take approximately 6.2%. Sample: PBMCs or T cells enriched from blood (not recorded which). The source is a woman between 35 and 50 years old who had recovered from COVID-19.

The V and J genes are TRBV3-1 (or the pseudogene TRBV3-2) and TRBJ2-7, with 11 nucleotides matching TRBD2. The CDR3 contains 19 residues. V lost 0 bases, J lost 0 bases, and 10 bases stayed unmatched. CDR1 and CDR2 (germline): LGHDT, YNNKEL (reference sequence). CDR3 in amino acids: CASSQDTTWTSGHSYEQYV. CDR3 DNA: TGTGCCAGCAGCCAAGATACCACTTGGACTAGCGGGCACTCCTACGAGCAGTACGTC.

This clone was seen just once. The chain has TRBV7-2 and TRBJ1-1, with 10 bases that match TRBD1. Germline CDR1 is SGHTA and CDR2 is FQGNSA. V lost 1 base to trimming and J lost 1 base; unmatched junction nucleotides: 9. This CDR3 comprises 18 residues. CDR3 loop: CASSLVPTGGAGNTEAFF. The CDR3 bases are TGTGCCAGCAGCTTAGTCCCGACAGGGGGCGCCGGGAACACTGAAGCTTTCTTT.

A few counts support this clone. The chain couples TRBV11-3 to TRBJ2-5; 14 bases fit TRBD2. J was trimmed by 7 bases and V by 5 bases; bases with no gene match: 12. The CDR3 is 17 amino acids. Germline CDR1 and CDR2: SGHNT and YENEEA. The CDR3 loop reads CASSTPSGTSGSGTQYF. CDR3 coding DNA: TGTGCCAGCAGCACTCCTTCCGGGACTAGCGGGAGTGGGACCCAGTACTTC. Looking up the rest from reference TRBV11-3 and TRBJ2-5 gives the full variable domain: EAGVVQSPRYKIIEKKQPVAFWCNPISGHNTLYWYLQNLGQGPELLIRYENEEAVDDSQLPKDRFSAERLKGVDSTLKIQPAELGDSAVYLCASSTPSGTSGSGTQYFGPGTRLLVL.

V usage is TRBV12-3 or TRBV12-4 and J usage is TRBJ2-3, with D hard to call. V dropped 7 bases and J dropped 6 bases, with 11 bases sitting between them. The CDR3 consists of 12 residues. The CDR3, as DNA: TGTGCCAGCACTACCCTACGCGATACGCAGTATTTT. Its translation: CASTTLRDTQYF.

The chain links TRBV5-1 to TRBJ2-5; 10 nucleotides agree with TRBD2. The V and J ends lost 7 bases and 4 bases, in that order; junction bases with no gene match: 13. The CDR3 is made up of 16 amino acids. The germline gives CDR1 SGHRS, CDR2 YFSETQ. CDR3 residues: CASGGASSGSRETQYF. In DNA, the CDR3 is TGCGCCAGCGGAGGCGCGTCTAGCGGGAGTCGAGAGACCCAGTACTTC.

The chain joins TRBV24-1 to TRBJ1-2; a possible D gene is TRBD1 (6 bases). Trimming took 3 bases from V and 6 from J, leaving 10 bases between them. The CDR3 totals 13 residues. The germline V gene has CDR1 KGHDR and CDR2 SFDVKD. CDR3: CATSDLRQDGYTF. The CDR3 DNA reads TGTGCCACCAGTGATCTCAGACAGGATGGCTACACCTTC.

The chain joins TRBV29-1 to TRBJ1-2; a possible D gene is TRBD1 (6 bases). The CDR3 totals 13 residues. Germline CDR1 SQVTM, CDR2 ANQGSEA. V was shortened by 3 bases and J by 7 bases, with 15 bases between the two germline ends. The CDR3 is CSVEGRGVGGYTF. CDR3 DNA sequence: TGCAGCGTTGAGGGCAGGGGAGTGGGTGGCTACACCTTC.

The chain joins TRBV5-4 to TRBJ2-1, with a tentative D call TRBD1 (6 bases). The CDR3 spans 15 residues. Germline CDR1 reads SGHNT; CDR2 reads YYREEE (reference sequence). V lost 0 bases to trimming and J lost 1 base, with 8 bases between them. In nucleotides, the CDR3 is TGTGCCAGCAGCTTGGACAGGGCATCCTACAATGAGCAGTTCTTC. Translating it yields CASSLDRASYNEQFF.

The gene calls are TRBV2 and TRBJ1-2; 10 positions agree with TRBD1. The junction had 5 bases not matched to a gene; V was cut back by 4 bases and J by 6 bases. Germline V gene sequence: CDR1 SNHLY, CDR2 FYNNEI. The CDR3 has 14 amino acids. CDR3 nucleotides: TGTGCCAGCAGTGGACAGGGGGCGATGAATGGCTACACCTTC. Amino acids: CASSGQGAMNGYTF.

The rearrangement joins TRBV12-1 to TRBJ1-1. TRBV12-1 is marked as a pseudogene. The CDR3 length is 15 residues. CDR3 DNA sequence: TGTGCCAGCAAAGGGAGGGGGAATAAGCACACTGAAGCTTTCTTT. It specifies CASKGRGNKHTEAFF.

The V and J genes are TRBV19 and TRBJ1-1, with TRBD1 matching 7 bases. Per the germline V gene, CDR1 is LNHDA and CDR2 is SQIVND (reference sequence). This CDR3 comprises 13 residues. V shed 4 bases, J shed 3 bases, and the junction held 2 bases outside the gene matches. The CDR3 loop is CASSTDRDTEAFF. As DNA, the CDR3 is TGTGCCAGTAGTACAGACAGGGACACTGAAGCTTTCTTT.

Only a few counts were recorded for this clone. The rearrangement uses TRBV11-2 and TRBJ2-5, with a weak D call TRBD2 (5 bases). The V gene lost 3 bases and the J gene lost 7 bases, with 18 bases spanning the gap. This CDR3 has 15 residues. Germline CDR1 and CDR2: SGHAT and FQNNGV. CDR3 in amino acids: CASSFDFDQAGTQYF. Written as DNA, the CDR3 is TGTGCCAGCAGCTTTGATTTCGACCAGGCGGGGACCCAGTACTTC. The entire variable domain, with the rest obtained from reference TRBV11-2 and TRBJ2-5, is as follows: EAGVAQSPRYKIIEKRQSVAFWCNPISGHATLYWYQQILGQGPKLLIQFQNNGVVDDSQLPKDRFSAERLKGVDSTLKIQPAKLEDSAVYLCASSFDFDQAGTQYFGPGTRLLVL.

The chain uses TRBV28 and TRBJ1-1; no clear D. The CDR3 is 14 amino acids. The V and J ends lost 3 bases and 3 bases respectively, with 11 bases between them. Germline CDR1 is MDHEN and CDR2 is SYDVKM. DNA for the CDR3: TGTGCCAGCAGTTTTCAGTCGGGGTACACTGAAGCTTTCTTT. Its protein is CASSFQSGYTEAFF.

The V and J genes are TRBV3-1 (or the pseudogene TRBV3-2) and TRBJ2-2; D perhaps matches TRBD2 (6 bases). With 4 bases removed from V and 5 bases from J, the gap between germline ends came to 17 bases. The CDR3 is 16 residues long. Germline CDR1 LGHDT, CDR2 YNNKEL (reference sequence). The CDR3 loop reads CASSPRDSGTTGELFF. DNA for the CDR3: TGTGCCAGCAGCCCGAGAGATAGCGGAACAACCGGGGAGCTGTTTTTT.